The rows below give T cell receptor beta chains drawn from one sample of a study of T cell repertoires in cytomegalovirus infection. TCRdb re-called the reads with MiXCR, one entry per CDR3 protein. The data contain 290,000 or so distinct CDR3 sequences, 9.6% of them seen just once; the ten biggest clones take up approximately 2.4%. Material: PBMCs. All receptors derive from a human donor in good health (CMV status not recorded). Some clones in this sample may be carry-over from other donors' samples. CDR3s include the opening cysteine and the closing phenylalanine or tryptophan.

j_call,v_call,cdr3_aa
TRBJ2-3,TRBV20-1,CSAFDVIVTSTDTQYF
TRBJ2-2,TRBV7-8,CASTWGAANTGELFF
TRBJ2-1,TRBV20-1,CSANPHRAYNEQFF
TRBJ2-1,TRBV12-3/TRBV12-4,CASRTNREGNEQFF
TRBJ2-1,TRBV7-6,CASSLGGLDRGRLNEQFF
TRBJ1-1,TRBV7-8,CASSLEGTVANTEAFF
TRBJ1-4,TRBV20-1,CSSGGATNEKLFF
TRBJ2-2,TRBV20-1,CSARPRARQGLNTGELFF
TRBJ1-1,TRBV12-3/TRBV12-4,CASRLLIGNTEAFF
TRBJ2-5,TRBV5-1,CASSLQNFQQETQYF
TRBJ2-4,TRBV12-3/TRBV12-4,CASRLWDLGNIQYF
TRBJ2-2,TRBV29-1,CSAEGVGGRPTGELFF
TRBJ1-2,TRBV12-3/TRBV12-4,CASSLRSGTEDGYTF
TRBJ1-5,TRBV14,CASSQVKEGRGSNQPQHF
TRBJ1-5,TRBV20-1,CSASSGGKLSNQPQHF
TRBJ2-6,TRBV7-9,CASSFHQPYEGANVLTF
TRBJ1-2,TRBV28,CASEAQPGANGYTF
TRBJ2-1,TRBV5-4,CASSLRGGAQREQFF
TRBJ1-5,TRBV19,CASSPRVGQPQHF
TRBJ2-2,TRBV6-2/TRBV6-3,CASSQTSGGTGELFF
TRBJ2-1,TRBV9,CASSSGPKQVGNEQFF
TRBJ1-1,TRBV6-2/TRBV6-3,CASSYSAEEAFF
TRBJ2-1,TRBV28,CASSSGDSYNEQFF
TRBJ2-5,TRBV29-1,CSVERRWASQETQYF
TRBJ1-5,TRBV20-1,CSAREGGYSNQPQHF
TRBJ2-2,TRBV14,CASSHNRGTGELFF
TRBJ2-5,TRBV7-8,CASSLMGRRETQYF
TRBJ2-1,TRBV7-2,CASSLGRPGTSDLGEQFF
TRBJ2-1,TRBV29-1,CSVVFATFSYNEQFF
TRBJ2-7,TRBV6-6,CASSYGGQDSYEQYF
TRBJ1-1,TRBV7-6,CASSLIGLTEAFF
TRBJ1-1,TRBV12-3/TRBV12-4,CASSPSTGEAFF
TRBJ2-3,TRBV19,CASTPGRGDTQYF
TRBJ1-2,TRBV15,CATSRDLPQEYGYTF
TRBJ2-3,TRBV20-1,CSARDPLGIGVTDTQYF
TRBJ1-1,TRBV6-5,CASSSGQGGDTEAFF
TRBJ1-2,TRBV5-8,CASSHSLQGAGGYTF
TRBJ2-1,TRBV20-1,CSATRGNEQFF
TRBJ1-1,TRBV20-1,CSARDPYMNTEAFF
TRBJ1-1,TRBV7-9,CASSLAGAGTEAFF
TRBJ1-2,TRBV7-8,CASSASDRAVSGYTF
TRBJ2-1,TRBV2,CASSRSTSGGVNEQFF
TRBJ1-5,TRBV3-1,CASSQDPAQGQPQHF
TRBJ1-2,TRBV28,CASGGGSSGYYGYTF
TRBJ1-5,TRBV2,CASTERNSRNQPQHF
TRBJ2-2,TRBV10-3,CAISDTSGAFPNTGELFF
TRBJ2-1,TRBV10-3,CAISESKAGGYNEQFF
TRBJ2-7,TRBV7-8,CASRQGQTSSYEQYF
TRBJ1-5,TRBV10-3,CAASDGSFGPQHF
TRBJ1-5,TRBV2,CASSTRGNNQPQHF
TRBJ1-2,TRBV7-9,CASSLAGQEGTF
TRBJ1-3,TRBV7-6,CASSLTGAGNTIYF
TRBJ2-3,TRBV20-1,CSASGAEITDTQYF
TRBJ2-3,TRBV12-3/TRBV12-4,CASSFRQSATDTQYF
TRBJ1-1,TRBV20-1,CSATRGQGASAEAFF
TRBJ1-1,TRBV12-5,CASGRDGTEAFF
TRBJ2-1,TRBV11-2,CASSWDKQFF
TRBJ1-2,TRBV29-1,CSTNPGTGRGGYTF
TRBJ2-3,TRBV12-3/TRBV12-4,CASSQGQGVTDTQYF